This T cell receptor (beta chain) was captured by sequencing in a study of monozygotic twins with cystic fibrosis. For the study at large: Approximately 2.7 micrograms of fragmented DNA underwent around 14 PCR cycles for library preparation. Overall study findings and caveats: Low clonality (median about 0.0095) suggested a mostly naive repertoire. Co-twins had the most similar V usage for 13 of 16 pairs, J for 8. Nucleotide-identical clonotype sharing was significantly higher within monozygotic CF twin pairs than between unrelated CF individuals.

Germline CDR1 reads SNHLY; CDR2 reads FYNNEI. With 6 bases clipped from V and 3 bases from J, the junction kept 4 bases outside the gene matches. There are 13 residues in the CDR3. This table comes from immunoSEQ multiplex PCR, and its TCRdb copy is limited to in-frame clones, with some not included. The sample holds tens of thousands of clones, around nine tenths seen once. In regard to this clone: The antigen is undetermined.

The chain is built from TRBV2 and TRBJ1-1, with TRBD1 matching 7 bases. The sequence was obtained from a woman aged 25 to 39 with cystic fibrosis. The sequenced sample consisted of blood. The CDR3 region has the DNA TGTGCCAGCAGCGCCGACAGGGACACTGAAGCTTTCTTT. Its protein product is CASSADRDTEAFF.